Sequencing of this T cell receptor (beta chain) was carried out in a study of glioma-infiltrating T cells after dendritic cell vaccination. Study-wide background: Autologous tumor lysate-pulsed dendritic cell vaccination was given between the early 2000s and the early 2010s. Study-level findings and limits: No direct clonality-survival link was found; a diverse polyclonal response may matter.

The PCR used 60 V beta and 13 J beta primers. Only in-frame clones appear in the TCRdb table, and some are missing; sequencing was by immunoSEQ multiplex PCR. Among fewer than 85,000 clones listed, around 87% were seen once. To note about this clone: The antigen remains undetermined.

As to time point: after dendritic cell vaccination, including at tumor progression/relapse. Fresh-frozen tumor tissue and more than two years of survival data were available for all. The sample in question was blood, obtained after dendritic cell vaccination. This clonotype was sampled from a human donor with glioblastoma.

The CDR3 is CASSQRGTGGVFIHEQYF. The CDR3 DNA reads as TGTGCCAGCAGCCAGCGTGGGACAGGGGGCGTTTTCATCCACGAGCAGTACTTC. The rearrangement uses TRBV14 and TRBJ2-7; TRBD1 agrees at 12 bases. The CDR3 length is 18 residues. The trim removed 3 bases at V and 5 bases at J, leaving 14 bases unmatched. Germline CDR1 and CDR2: SGHDN and FVKESK.